One and the same sample provided the 21 T cell receptor beta chains below, sequenced in a study of tissue T cells after allogeneic stem cell transplantation. Profiling relied on immunoSEQ multiplex PCR, and the TCRdb table lists in-frame clones only, not all of them. The sample shows tens of thousands of clones, roughly 73% of them seen only once. The material sequenced was sorted cells pooled from one or two spleens. All receptors come from a pool of C57BL/6 mice in good health.

This clone showed up just a few times. Mouse germline and gene names are used. The read finishes 1 residue shy of the CDR3 end, and the germline J gene is used to complete it. This CDR3 is also generated by other DNA sequences in the sample. V and J are TRBV13-1 and TRBJ2-7; D not certain. The germline V gene encodes CDR1 NSHNY and CDR2 SYGAGN. The CDR3 is 11 amino acids. Trimming left V 0 bases short and J 7 bases short, with 5 bases between. The CDR3 sequence is CASSDAGEQYF. The covered CDR3 bases are TGTGCCAGCAGTGATGCCGGAGAACAGTAC.

Comments on this clone: Here the gene names and germline are mouse. The CDR3 end falls 1 residue outside the read, so it is completed with the germline J gene. V is TRBV19 and J is TRBJ2-7, with unresolved D. The germline V gene encodes CDR1 FNHDT and CDR2 SITEND (reference sequence). Trimming removed 4 bases from V and 0 bases from J, with 11 bases in between. The CDR3 covers 14 residues. CDR3 region: CASSLGPSSYEQYF. CDR3 bases read: TGTGCCAGCAGTCTAGGGCCTAGCTCCTATGAACAGTAC.

About this clone itself: Germline and genes here are mouse. The read comes to an end 1 residue before the CDR3 does, leaving the germline J gene to fill in the end. The genes are TRBV12-2 and TRBJ2-5; D might be TRBD1 (5 bases). Germline V gene data show CDR1 as SGHLS and CDR2 as HYDKME. This CDR3 has 12 residues. The germline V and J ends were trimmed by 3 bases and 5 bases, with 8 bases remaining between them. The part of the CDR3 DNA that was read is TGTGCCAGCTCTAAGACAGTAGACACCCAGTAC. This codes for CASSKTVDTQY. The whole CDR3 sequence is CASSKTVDTQYF.

This clone showed up just a few times. The genes are named according to mouse. The read ends 1 residue before the CDR3 terminus; that terminus is restored from the germline J gene. The chain combines TRBV5 with TRBJ1-4, with D unresolved. This CDR3 contains 14 residues. The V gene's germline CDR1 is LGHNA and CDR2 YNLKQL (reference sequence). V dropped 3 bases and J dropped 0 bases, with 5 bases sitting between them. CDR3 sequence reads: CASSQTISNERLFF. The DNA read from the CDR3 is TGTGCCAGCAGCCAGACAATTTCCAACGAAAGATTATTT.

A single count supports this clone. Here the gene names and germline are mouse. The sequenced fragment ends 1 residue before the CDR3 boundary, so the rest is inferred from the germline J gene. The chain couples TRBV1 to TRBJ2-1; the D is unclear. V was cut by 1 base and J by 7 bases, with 5 bases left in between. This CDR3 is 12 amino acids long. CDR1 NSQYPW and CDR2 LRSPGD come from the germline V gene (reference sequence). The CDR3 loop is CTCSAGVAEQFF. CDR3 DNA, as far as it was read: TGCACCTGCAGTGCAGGGGTGGCTGAGCAGTTC.

This clone was found a few times. Germline and genes: mouse. The CDR3 goes on 1 residue after the read ends, and that part is filled in from the germline J gene. The chain carries TRBV13-2 and TRBJ2-7; 8 bases line up with TRBD2. Unmatched junction bases numbered 8, after V lost 0 bases and J lost 6 bases. Germline V gene data show CDR1 as NNHNN and CDR2 as SYGAGS (reference sequence). CDR3 length equals 15 residues. The sequenced part of the CDR3 DNA is TGTGCCAGCGGTGATGGCGGGGGGGGCGCGAGTGAACAGTAC. Protein sequence: CASGDGGGGASEQY. In full, the CDR3 reads CASGDGGGGASEQYF.

Details on this clone: Mouse names are used for the genes. The read ends 1 residue before the CDR3 terminus; that terminus is restored from the germline J gene. The chain recombines TRBV19 with TRBJ2-5; TRBD2 agrees at 7 bases. J gave up 2 bases and V 3 bases, and 0 bases lay outside the gene matches. The germline gives CDR1 FNHDT, CDR2 SITEND (reference sequence). This CDR3 contains 13 residues. The CDR3 DNA, read in part, is TGTGCCAGCAGTACTGGGGGCCAAGACACCCAGTAC. Encoded protein: CASSTGGQDTQY. The whole CDR3 region reads CASSTGGQDTQYF.

About this clone itself: Gene names denote mouse genes. The read halts 1 residue ahead of the CDR3 end, with the missing end drawn from the germline J gene. The sample carries other DNA sequences with the same CDR3. The rearrangement joins TRBV19 to TRBJ1-5; D gene uncertain. CDR1 and CDR2 (germline): FNHDT, SITEND (reference sequence). The CDR3 sequence is 13 residues long. Trimming removed 5 bases from V and 1 base from J, with 7 bases in between. CDR3 amino acids: CASSLDNNQAPLF. Partial CDR3 DNA: TGTGCCAGCAGCCTCGACAACAACCAGGCTCCGCTT.

About this clone itself: The listed genes are named as in mouse. The read is 1 residue too short to cover the CDR3 end, so that end is filled in from the germline J gene. J is TRBJ2-1 and V is TRBV13-3; 9 bases are shared with TRBD2. This CDR3 comprises 13 residues. The germline CDR1 and CDR2 sequences are NNHDY and SYVADS. V lost 5 bases and J lost 5; bases outside the gene matches: 2. The CDR3 bases that were read are TGTGCCAGCAGCTACTGGGGGGATGCTGAGCAGTTC. This codes for CASSYWGDAEQF. The whole CDR3 sequence reads CASSYWGDAEQFF.

A remark on this clone: Genes and germline come from the mouse. The read ends 1 residue early relative to the CDR3; the germline J gene fills the gap. J is TRBJ2-7 and V is TRBV4; 12 bases are shared with TRBD2. The J segment lost 4 bases and the V segment lost 4 bases, leaving 5 bases of the junction unmatched. Germline V gene lookup returns CDR1 LGHDT and CDR2 YNNKQL (reference sequence). CDR3 length: 15 residues. The CDR3 DNA, read in part, is TGTGCCAGCAGCTTCGACTGGGGGGGCGGGTATGAACAGTAC. Encoded protein: CASSFDWGGGYEQY. The whole CDR3 region reads CASSFDWGGGYEQYF.

Comment on this clone: Genes and germline are mouse. The read stops 1 residue short of the end of the CDR3; the missing end is completed from the germline J gene. V is TRBV13-2 and J is TRBJ2-7; the D gene could be TRBD1 or TRBD2 (5 bases each). The CDR3 totals 14 residues. Deletions cut 0 bases from V and 7 bases from J, with 14 bases between. Germline V gene lookup returns CDR1 NNHNN and CDR2 SYGAGS (reference sequence). CDR3 DNA, as far as it was read: TGTGCCAGCGGTGATGCCCCGGGACCGGGAGAACAGTAC. Encoded protein: CASGDAPGPGEQY. The whole CDR3 is CASGDAPGPGEQYF.

With respect to this clone: Genes and germline come from the mouse. The sequence runs out 1 residue before the end of the CDR3; the remainder is reconstructed from the germline J gene. The chain joins TRBV5 to TRBJ2-2, with D hard to call. Between the trimmed V and J ends, which lost 1 base and 2 bases, there was a span of 5 bases. This CDR3 comprises 14 residues. In germline, CDR1 is LGHNA, CDR2 YNLKQL (reference sequence). The CDR3 loop is CASSQGFNTGQLYF. CDR3 bases read: TGTGCCAGCAGCCAAGGCTTTAACACCGGGCAGCTCTAC.

A word on this clone: Germline and genes here are mouse. The read terminates 1 residue ahead of where the CDR3 ends, so the germline J gene completes it. V and J are TRBV12-2 and TRBJ1-3; D is uncertain. CDR1 is SGHLS and CDR2 is HYDKME in the germline V gene. With 6 bases removed from V and 0 bases from J, the gap between germline ends came to 5 bases. The CDR3 has 12 residues. The CDR3 region is CASRDSGNTLYF. The DNA read from the CDR3 is TGTGCCAGCCGGGATTCTGGAAATACGCTCTAT.

On this clone: Germline and genes: mouse. The observed sequence ends 1 residue before the CDR3 terminus, with the missing tail filled in from the germline J gene. The rearrangement joins TRBV13-3 to TRBJ2-2; no clear D gene. Per germline, CDR1 NNHDY and CDR2 SYVADS. Trimming stripped 5 bases from V and 1 base from J, with 6 bases between. The CDR3 runs 13 residues. Partial CDR3 DNA: TGTGCCAGCAGCGAGGGAAACACCGGGCAGCTCTAC. Translation: CASSEGNTGQLY. The CDR3 as a whole reads CASSEGNTGQLYF.

Details on this clone: Mouse gene names apply. The CDR3 goes on 1 residue after the read ends, and that part is filled in from the germline J gene. V gene TRBV5 combines with J gene TRBJ2-5; TRBD2 aligns across 9 bases. Germline trimming cut 1 base from V and 0 bases from J; bases unmatched to any gene: 5. The CDR3 extends over 17 amino acids. Germline V CDR1 and CDR2: LGHNA, YNLKQL (reference sequence). CDR3 DNA (partial): TGTGCCAGCAGCCAAGGGGGTGGGGGGGCAAACCAAGACACCCAGTAC. Translation: CASSQGGGGANQDTQY. The complete CDR3 sequence is CASSQGGGGANQDTQYF.

Points on this clone: Any gene name here is a mouse gene name. The missing CDR3 end, 1 residue past where the read stops, is filled in from the germline J gene. The J gene is TRBJ2-7, the V gene TRBV17, with 12 positions matching TRBD2. This CDR3 contains 14 residues. The V gene's germline CDR1 is MNHDT and CDR2 YYDKIL. Unmatched junction bases numbered 6, after V lost 5 bases and J lost 7 bases. The CDR3 sequence is CASSWDWGAQEQYF. CDR3 DNA (partial): TGTGCTAGCAGTTGGGACTGGGGGGCGCAGGAACAGTAC.

About this clone itself: Gene names and germline match the mouse. CDR3 in amino acids: CTCSGQGAGTLYF. The sequenced part of the CDR3 DNA is TGCACCTGCAGTGGACAGGGGGCGGGCACCTTGTAC. V is TRBV1 and J is TRBJ2-4, with TRBD1 matching over 10 bases. The read is 1 residue too short to cover the CDR3 end, so that end is filled in from the germline J gene. There are 13 residues in the CDR3. The V segment lost 4 bases and the J segment 8 bases; nucleotides outside the gene matches: 3. Germline values: CDR1 NSQYPW, CDR2 LRSPGD (reference sequence).

A few counts support this clone. Mouse germline and gene names are used. The observed sequence ends 1 residue before the CDR3 terminus, with the missing tail filled in from the germline J gene. The chain has TRBV4 and TRBJ2-7; the match to TRBD2 covers 11 bases. Per the germline V gene, CDR1 is LGHDT and CDR2 is YNNKQL (reference sequence). V gave up 4 bases and J gave up 7 bases; unmatched junction bases: 6. The length of the CDR3 is 14 residues. The chain's CDR3 is CASSWGLGVGEQYF. The DNA read from the CDR3 is TGTGCCAGCAGCTGGGGACTGGGGGTGGGAGAACAGTAC.

As to this clone: Mouse gene names and germline throughout. The read falls 1 residue short of the CDR3 end, and the missing part is taken from the germline J gene. The rearrangement links TRBV13-2 to TRBJ2-7; the match to TRBD2 covers 14 bases. The CDR3 is 14 residues long. Germline lookup yields CDR1 NNHNN and CDR2 SYGAGS (reference sequence). The V and J ends lost 3 bases and 5 bases, in that order; junction bases with no gene match: 1. Partial CDR3 DNA: TGTGCCAGCGGTGTGGGACTGGGGGGGCATGAACAGTAC. Translated: CASGVGLGGHEQY. The CDR3 in full is CASGVGLGGHEQYF.

This clone was counted between two and nine times. Gene names follow the mouse nomenclature. The read ends 1 residue shy of where the CDR3 ends; the end is completed using the germline J gene. This chain uses TRBV14 with TRBJ2-7, with D perhaps matching TRBD1 or TRBD2 (5 bases each). The CDR3 runs 13 residues. Between the trimmed V and J ends, which lost 1 base and 0 bases, there was a span of 5 bases. Germline CDR1 SGHDT, CDR2 FRDEAV. The CDR3 is CASSFGGSYEQYF. The covered CDR3 bases are TGTGCCAGCAGTTTCGGGGGCTCCTATGAACAGTAC.

This clone appeared once. All gene names here are mouse names. The read halts 1 residue ahead of the CDR3 end, with the missing end drawn from the germline J gene. V usage is TRBV19 and J usage is TRBJ1-1, with D unclear. This CDR3 is built from 11 residues. V lost 2 bases, J lost 3 bases, and 2 bases lay in between. CDR1 is FNHDT and CDR2 is SITEND in the germline V gene (reference sequence). The CDR3 reads CASSIDTEVFF. The covered CDR3 bases are TGTGCCAGCAGTATTGACACAGAAGTCTTC.